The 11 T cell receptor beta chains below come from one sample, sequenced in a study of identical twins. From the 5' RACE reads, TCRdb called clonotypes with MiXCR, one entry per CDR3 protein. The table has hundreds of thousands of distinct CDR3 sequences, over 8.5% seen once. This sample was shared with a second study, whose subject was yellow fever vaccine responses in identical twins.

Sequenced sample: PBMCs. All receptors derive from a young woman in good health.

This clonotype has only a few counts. The CDR3 DNA follows: TGTGCCAGCAGCCAAGAGGCCACTCCAACTAATGAAAAACTGTTTTTT. Translation: CASSQEATPTNEKLFF. This chain uses TRBV4-2 with TRBJ1-4; no firm D call. CDR3 size: 16 residues. Trimming left V 0 bases short and J 0 bases short, with 8 bases between. The germline V gene encodes CDR1 LGHNA and CDR2 YNFKEQ.

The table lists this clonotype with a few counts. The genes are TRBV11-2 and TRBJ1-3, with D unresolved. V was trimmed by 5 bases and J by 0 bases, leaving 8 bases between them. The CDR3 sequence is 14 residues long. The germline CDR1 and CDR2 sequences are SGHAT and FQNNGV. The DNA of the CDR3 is TGTGCCAGCAGCAAGCAGATCTCTGGAAACACCATATATTTT. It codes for CASSKQISGNTIYF. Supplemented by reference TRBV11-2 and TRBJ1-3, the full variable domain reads EAGVAQSPRYKIIEKRQSVAFWCNPISGHATLYWYQQILGQGPKLLIQFQNNGVVDDSQLPKDRFSAERLKGVDSTLKIQPAKLEDSAVYLCASSKQISGNTIYFGEGSWLTVV.

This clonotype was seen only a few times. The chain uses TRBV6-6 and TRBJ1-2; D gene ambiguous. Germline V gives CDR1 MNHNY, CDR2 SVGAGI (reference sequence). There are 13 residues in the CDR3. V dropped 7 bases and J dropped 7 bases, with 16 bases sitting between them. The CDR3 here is CASTYSGKGGYTF. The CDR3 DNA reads TGTGCCAGCACCTATTCGGGAAAGGGTGGCTACACCTTC.

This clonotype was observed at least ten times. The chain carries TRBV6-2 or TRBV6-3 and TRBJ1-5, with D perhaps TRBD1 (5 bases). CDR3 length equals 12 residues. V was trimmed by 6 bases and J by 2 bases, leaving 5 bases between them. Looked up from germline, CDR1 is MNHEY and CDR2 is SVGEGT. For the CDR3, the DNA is TGTGCCAGCAGGACAGGCAATCAGCCCCAGCATTTT. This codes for CASRTGNQPQHF.

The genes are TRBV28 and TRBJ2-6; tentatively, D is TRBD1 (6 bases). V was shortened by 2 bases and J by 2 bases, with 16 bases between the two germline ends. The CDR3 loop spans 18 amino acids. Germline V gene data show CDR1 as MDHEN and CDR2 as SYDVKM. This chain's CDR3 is CASSLKVPGVPGANVLTF. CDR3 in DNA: TGTGCCAGCAGTTTAAAGGTTCCAGGGGTCCCTGGGGCCAACGTCCTGACTTTC.

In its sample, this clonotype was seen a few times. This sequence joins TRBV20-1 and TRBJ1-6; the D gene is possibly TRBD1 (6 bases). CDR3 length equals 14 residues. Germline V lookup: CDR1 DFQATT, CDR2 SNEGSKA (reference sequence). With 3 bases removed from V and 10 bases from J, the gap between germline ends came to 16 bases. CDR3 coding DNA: TGCAGTGCTAGGTACAGGGACCCGGGATCACCCCTCCACTTT. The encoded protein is CSARYRDPGSPLHF.

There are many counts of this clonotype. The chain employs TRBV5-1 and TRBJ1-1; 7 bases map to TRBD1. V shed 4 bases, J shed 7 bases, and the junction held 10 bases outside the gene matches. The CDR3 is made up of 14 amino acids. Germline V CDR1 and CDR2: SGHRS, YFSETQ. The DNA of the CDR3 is TGCGCCAGCAGCCGCGACAGGGCTACGAATGAAGCTTTCTTT. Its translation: CASSRDRATNEAFF.

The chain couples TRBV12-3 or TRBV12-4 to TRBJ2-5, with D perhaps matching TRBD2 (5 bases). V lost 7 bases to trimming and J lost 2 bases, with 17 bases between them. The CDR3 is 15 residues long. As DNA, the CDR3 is TGTGCCAGCACAATCATTACGGGGTCTCAAGAGACCCAGTACTTC. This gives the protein CASTIITGSQETQYF.

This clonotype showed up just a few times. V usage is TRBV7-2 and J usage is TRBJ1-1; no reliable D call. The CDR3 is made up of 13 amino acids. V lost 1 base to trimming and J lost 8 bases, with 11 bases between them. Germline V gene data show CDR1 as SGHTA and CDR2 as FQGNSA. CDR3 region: CASSLVVKGEAFF. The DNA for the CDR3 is TGTGCCAGCAGCTTAGTAGTAAAAGGGGAAGCTTTCTTT. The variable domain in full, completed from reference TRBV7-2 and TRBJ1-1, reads GAGVSQSPSNKVTEKGKDVELRCDPISGHTALYWYRQSLGQGLEFLIYFQGNSAPDKSGLPSDRFSAERTGGSVSTLTIQRTQQEDSAVYLCASSLVVKGEAFFGQGTRLTVV.

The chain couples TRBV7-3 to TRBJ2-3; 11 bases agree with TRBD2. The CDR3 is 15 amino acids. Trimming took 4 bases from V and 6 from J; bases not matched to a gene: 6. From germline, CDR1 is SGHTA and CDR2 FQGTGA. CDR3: CASSSSGGLLDTQYF. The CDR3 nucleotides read TGTGCCAGCAGCTCTAGCGGGGGGCTCTTGGATACGCAGTATTTT. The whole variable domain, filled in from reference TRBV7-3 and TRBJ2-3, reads GAGVSQTPSNKVTEKGKYVELRCDPISGHTALYWYRQSLGQGPEFLIYFQGTGAADDSGLPNDRFFAVRPEGSVSTLKIQRTERGDSAVYLCASSSSGGLLDTQYFGPGTRLTVL.

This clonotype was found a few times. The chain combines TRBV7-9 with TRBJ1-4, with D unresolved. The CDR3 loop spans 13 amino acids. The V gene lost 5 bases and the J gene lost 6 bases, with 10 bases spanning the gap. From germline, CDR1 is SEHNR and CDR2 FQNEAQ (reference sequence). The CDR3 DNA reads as TGTGCCAGCAGCCCGGACCCCGATGAAAAACTGTTTTTT. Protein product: CASSPDPDEKLFF.